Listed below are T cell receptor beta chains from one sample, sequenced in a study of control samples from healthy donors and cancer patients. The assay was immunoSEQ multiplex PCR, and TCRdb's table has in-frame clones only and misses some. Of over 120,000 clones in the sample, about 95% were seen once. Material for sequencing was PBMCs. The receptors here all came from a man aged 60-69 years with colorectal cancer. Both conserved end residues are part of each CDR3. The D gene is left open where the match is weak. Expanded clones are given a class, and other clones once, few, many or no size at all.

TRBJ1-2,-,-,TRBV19,CASSLGQIYGYTF,TGTGCCAGTAGTTTAGGCCAGATCTATGGCTACACCTTC
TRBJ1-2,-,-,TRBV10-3,CAISETDTPYGYTF,TGTGCCATCAGTGAAACAGACACCCCCTATGGCTACACCTTC
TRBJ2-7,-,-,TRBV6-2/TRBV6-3,CASSYSSVGISVLWEQYF,TGTGCCAGCAGTTACTCGAGTGTCGGGATCTCGGTACTTTGGGAGCAGTACTTC
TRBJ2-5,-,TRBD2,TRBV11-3,CASSSGTSGAQETQYF,TGTGCCAGCAGCTCAGGGACTAGCGGGGCTCAAGAGACCCAGTACTTC
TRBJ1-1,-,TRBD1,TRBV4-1,CASSPQGETEAFF,TGCGCCAGCAGCCCGCAGGGGGAAACTGAAGCTTTCTTT
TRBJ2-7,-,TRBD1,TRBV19,CASSMVGDSTIEQYF,TGTGCCAGTAGTATGGTTGGGGACAGTACTATTGAGCAGTACTTC
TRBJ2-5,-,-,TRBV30,CAWSAGGETQYF,TGTGCCTGGAGTGCCGGCGGGGAGACCCAGTACTTC
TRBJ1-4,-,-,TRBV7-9,CASSLGGAEKLFF,TGTGCCAGCAGCTTAGGAGGGGCGGAAAAACTGTTTTTT
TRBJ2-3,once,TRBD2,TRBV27,CASARLASTDTQYF,TGTGCCAGCGCGCGACTAGCTAGCACAGATACGCAGTATTTT
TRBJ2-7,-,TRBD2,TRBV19,CASSPGTSVSHEQYF,TGTGCCAGTAGTCCCGGGACTAGCGTGTCCCACGAGCAGTACTTC
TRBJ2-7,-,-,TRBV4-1,CASSHPSLRNYEQYF,TGCGCCAGCAGCCACCCATCCTTGAGGAACTACGAGCAGTACTTC
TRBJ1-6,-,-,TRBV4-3,CASSQGGRTLSPLHF,TGCGCCAGCAGCCAAGGGGGCAGAACCCTTTCACCCCTCCACTTT
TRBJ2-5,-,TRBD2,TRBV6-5,CASSPAGGGFETQYF,TGTGCCAGCAGCCCCGCGGGGGGGGGTTTTGAGACCCAGTACTTC
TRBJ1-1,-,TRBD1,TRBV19,CASSYRGGNTEAFF,TGTGCCAGTAGTTACAGGGGCGGGAACACTGAAGCTTTCTTT
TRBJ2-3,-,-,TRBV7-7,CASSMPGSDTQYF,TGTGCCAGCAGCATGCCAGGATCAGATACGCAGTATTTT
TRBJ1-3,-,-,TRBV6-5,CASSYERAGNTIYF,TGTGCCAGCAGTTACGAAAGGGCTGGAAACACCATATATTTT
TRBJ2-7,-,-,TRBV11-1,CASSTGHYEQYF,TGTGCCAGCAGCACCGGACACTACGAGCAGTACTTC
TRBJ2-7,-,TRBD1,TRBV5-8,CASSFDRGGEQYF,TGTGCCAGCAGCTTTGACAGGGGCGGCGAGCAGTACTTC
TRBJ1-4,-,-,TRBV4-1,CASSQDRSSRASGKLFF,TGCGCCAGCAGCCAAGATCGAAGCTCACGTGCCTCGGGAAAACTGTTTTTT
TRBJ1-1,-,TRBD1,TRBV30,CAWSVSTGRNTEAFF,TGTGCCTGGAGTGTATCGACAGGGCGGAACACTGAAGCTTTCTTT
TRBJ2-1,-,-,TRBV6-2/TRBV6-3,CASSYPEVAATYNEQFF,TGTGCCAGCAGTTACCCCGAAGTAGCGGCAACTTACAATGAGCAGTTCTTC
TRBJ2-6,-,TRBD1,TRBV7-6,CASSLETGGSGANVLTF,TGTGCCAGCAGCTTAGAGACAGGGGGCTCTGGGGCCAACGTCCTGACTTTC
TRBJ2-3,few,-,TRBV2,CASSPWREGTDTQYF,TGTGCCAGCAGTCCCTGGAGGGAAGGTACAGATACGCAGTATTTT
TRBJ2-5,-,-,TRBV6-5,CASSAGGWEETQYF,TGTGCCAGCAGCGCAGGGGGGTGGGAAGAGACCCAGTACTTC
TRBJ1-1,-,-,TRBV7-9,CASSREGEAFF,TGTGCCAGCAGCCGGGAGGGGGAAGCTTTCTTT
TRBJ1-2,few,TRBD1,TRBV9,CASSLGQGGYGYTF,TGTGCCAGCAGCTTGGGACAGGGCGGCTATGGCTACACCTTC
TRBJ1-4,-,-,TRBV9,CASSIAGDLNEKLFF,TGTGCCAGCAGCATAGCGGGAGACCTTAATGAAAAACTGTTTTTT
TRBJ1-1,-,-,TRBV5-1,CASSLAPGLDTEAFF,TGCGCCAGCAGCTTGGCCCCGGGTTTGGACACTGAAGCTTTCTTT
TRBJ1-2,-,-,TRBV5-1,CASSLMTENYGYTF,TGCGCCAGCAGCTTAATGACGGAAAACTATGGCTACACCTTC
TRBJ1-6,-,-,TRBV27,CASSLKRGNNSPLHF,TGTGCCAGCAGTTTAAAAAGGGGCAATAATTCACCCCTCCACTTT
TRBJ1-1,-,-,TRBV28,CASSLGRSTEAFF,TGTGCCAGCAGTTTGGGTCGGTCCACTGAAGCTTTCTTT
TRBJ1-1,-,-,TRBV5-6,CASSGPEGNTEAFF,TGTGCCAGCAGCGGGCCGGAGGGTAACACTGAAGCTTTCTTT
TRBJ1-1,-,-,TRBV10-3,CAVSQIGNTEAFF,TGTGCCGTCTCCCAAATTGGGAACACTGAAGCTTTCTTT
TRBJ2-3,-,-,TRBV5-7,CASSLAKSTDTQYF,TGTGCCAGCAGCTTAGCTAAATCCACAGATACGCAGTATTTT
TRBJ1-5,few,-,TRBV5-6,CASSRGGFSNQPQHF,TGTGCCAGCAGCCGAGGGGGGTTTAGCAATCAGCCCCAGCATTTT
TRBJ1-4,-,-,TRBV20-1,CSASRQAGGPTQLFF,TGCAGTGCTAGTCGCCAAGCGGGGGGACCTACCCAACTGTTTTTT
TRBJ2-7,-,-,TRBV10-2,CASSEEFSYEQYF,TGCGCCAGCAGTGAGGAGTTTTCCTACGAGCAGTACTTC
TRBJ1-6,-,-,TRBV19,CASSPQVGGVRSPLHF,TGTGCCAGTAGTCCTCAGGTGGGAGGGGTCCGCTCACCCCTCCACTTT
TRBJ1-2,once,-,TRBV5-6,CASSPGGIWYGYTF,TGTGCCAGCAGCCCGGGGGGGATATGGTATGGCTACACCTTC
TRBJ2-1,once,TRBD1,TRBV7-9,CASSPTGLNEQFF,TGTGCCAGCAGCCCGACAGGGCTCAATGAGCAGTTCTTC
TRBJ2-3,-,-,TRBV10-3,CAINTGRDTQYF,TGTGCCATCAACACAGGGAGGGATACGCAGTATTTT
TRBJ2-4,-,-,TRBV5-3,CARSLAEGEDGAKNIQYF,TGTGCCAGAAGCTTGGCTGAGGGGGAGGATGGAGCCAAAAACATTCAGTACTTC
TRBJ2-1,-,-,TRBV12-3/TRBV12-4,CASSLVGGLEQFF,TGTGCCAGCAGTTTAGTCGGGGGGCTCGAGCAGTTCTTC
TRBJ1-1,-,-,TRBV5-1,CASSALQLGNTEAFF,TGCGCCAGCAGCGCCCTCCAGTTAGGGAACACTGAAGCTTTCTTT
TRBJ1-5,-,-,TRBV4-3,CASSQDLVQPQHF,TGCGCCAGCAGCCAAGATTTGGTTCAGCCCCAGCATTTT
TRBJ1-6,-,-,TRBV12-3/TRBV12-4,CASSLDDYSPLHF,TGTGCCAGCAGTTTAGACGATTATTCACCCCTCCACTTT
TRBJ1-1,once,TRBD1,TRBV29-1,CSVAGTGAFF,TGCAGCGTTGCCGGGACAGGCGCTTTCTTT
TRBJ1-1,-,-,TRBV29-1,CSLAGGGGERVGTEAFF,TGCAGCCTTGCAGGCGGGGGCGGCGAACGGGTTGGGACTGAAGCTTTCTTT
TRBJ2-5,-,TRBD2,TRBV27,CASTPSPSGGKETQYF,TGTGCCAGCACCCCCAGTCCTAGCGGGGGTAAAGAGACCCAGTACTTC
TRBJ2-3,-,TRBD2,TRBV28,CASSRSSGGSLTDTQYF,TGTGCCAGCAGCAGATCTAGCGGGGGGTCACTCACAGATACGCAGTATTTT
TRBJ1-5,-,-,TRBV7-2,CASSSAGVSNQPQHF,TGTGCCAGCAGCTCAGCGGGGGTTAGCAATCAGCCCCAGCATTTT
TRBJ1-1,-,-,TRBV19,CASRTTDLILNTEAFF,TGTGCCAGTAGGACTACGGACCTCATACTGAACACTGAAGCTTTCTTT
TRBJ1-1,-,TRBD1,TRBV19,CASSDLARGGGMNTEAFF,TGTGCCAGTAGCGACCTCGCCAGGGGGGGTGGCATGAACACTGAAGCTTTCTTT
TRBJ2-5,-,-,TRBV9,CASSVSGAGETQYF,TGTGCCAGCAGCGTTTCAGGGGCTGGGGAGACCCAGTACTTC
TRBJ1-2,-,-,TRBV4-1,CASSQEGWNYGYTF,TGCGCCAGCAGCCAAGAGGGGTGGAACTATGGCTACACCTTC
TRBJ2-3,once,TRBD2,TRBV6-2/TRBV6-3,CASSKTSGGGTDTQYF,TGTGCCAGCAGCAAGACTAGCGGGGGTGGAACAGATACGCAGTATTTT
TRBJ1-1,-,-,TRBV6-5,CASSYLGEGNTEAFF,TGTGCCAGCAGTTACCTCGGGGAGGGGAACACTGAAGCTTTCTTT
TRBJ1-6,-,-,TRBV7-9,CASSSKGVYNSPLHF,TGTGCCAGCAGCTCCAAGGGGGTCTATAATTCACCCCTCCACTTT